The next 25 T cell receptor beta chains were all read from a single sample in a study of cytomegalovirus exposure and HLA in healthy donors. The PCR was carried out with 60 Vbeta primers and 13 Jbeta primers. Assay: immunoSEQ multiplex PCR; the TCRdb copy retains only in-frame clones and omits some. The table shows about 82,000 clones, with about 9.4% occurring only once. The sequenced sample consisted of PBMCs. The receptors were sampled from a man aged 55 to 70 in good health and CMV-seropositive.

This chain links TRBV30 with TRBJ2-7, with TRBD2 matching over 11 bases. CDR1 and CDR2 (germline): GTSNPN, SVGIG (reference sequence). The V gene end was trimmed by 3 bases and the J gene end by 7 bases; junction bases not matched to a gene: 11. The CDR3 consists of 15 residues. DNA of the CDR3: TGTGCCTGGAGACTAGCGGGGGACCCAGCAGGGGAGCAGTACGTC. It yields the protein CAWRLAGDPAGEQYV.

The chain combines TRBV28 with TRBJ1-2; D not certain. Germline CDR1 reads MDHEN; CDR2 reads SYDVKM. The CDR3 sequence is 13 residues long. The ends were cut back, 5 bases at V and 8 bases at J, with 15 bases in the middle. The CDR3 DNA follows: TGTGCCAGCAGTAGAGGGAATCGAGACGGCTACACCTTC. The encoded protein is CASSRGNRDGYTF.

This clone has only a few counts. Other nucleotide sequences from this sample produce the same CDR3. This chain connects TRBV11-2 to TRBJ2-3, with 9 bases lining up with TRBD2. V lost 3 bases, J lost 3 bases, and 4 bases stayed unmatched. The germline CDR1 and CDR2 sequences are SGHAT and FQNNGV. The CDR3 sequence is 15 residues long. The DNA for the CDR3 is TGTGCCAGCAGCTTTAGCGGGAGTTCTACAGATACGCAGTATTTT. It codes for CASSFSGSSTDTQYF.

This chain joins TRBV19 and TRBJ2-2; 7 nucleotides match TRBD2. The CDR3 spans 16 residues. V gave up 5 bases and J gave up 5 bases; unmatched junction bases: 11. Germline lookup yields CDR1 LNHDA and CDR2 SQIVND (reference sequence). In DNA, the CDR3 is TGTGCCAGTAGTGACGGTGGCGGGAGTCTTACCGGGGAGCTGTTTTTT. This encodes CASSDGGGSLTGELFF.

The V gene is TRBV14, the J gene TRBJ1-1, with D hard to call. The CDR3 has 13 amino acids. Trimming stripped 4 bases from V and 1 base from J, with 7 bases between. Germline values: CDR1 SGHDN, CDR2 FVKESK. The chain's CDR3 is CASSPNRNTEAFF. Here the CDR3 DNA reads TGTGCCAGCAGCCCGAACAGGAACACTGAAGCTTTCTTT.

This chain uses TRBV10-3 with TRBJ2-7; D perhaps matches TRBD2 (5 bases). Germline CDR1 is ENHRY and CDR2 is SYGVKD. V was cut by 6 bases and J by 9 bases, with 15 bases left in between. This CDR3 is 12 amino acids long. Here the CDR3 reads CAIRDPSGVQYV. In nucleotides, the CDR3 is TGTGCCATCAGGGACCCCTCCGGGGTGCAGTACGTC.

The rearrangement links TRBV11-2 to TRBJ1-1; 10 nucleotides align to TRBD1. The germline V gene has CDR1 SGHAT and CDR2 FQNNGV. The J segment lost 4 bases and the V segment lost 5 bases, leaving 7 bases of the junction unmatched. The CDR3 is made up of 15 amino acids. In nucleotides, the CDR3 is TGTGCCAGCAGCCAGAGGACAGGGGGAGGCACTGAAGCTTTCTTT. Translating gives CASSQRTGGGTEAFF.

CDR3 in amino acids: CASSSSPGQGNSNQPQHF. CDR3 DNA: TGTGCCAGCAGCTCCTCACCGGGACAGGGGAATAGCAATCAGCCCCAGCATTTT. The chain links TRBV7-8 to TRBJ1-5; 10 bases line up with TRBD1. Losses at the gene ends were 4 bases for V and 0 bases for J; bases not matched to a gene: 9. The CDR3 has 18 amino acids. Germline values: CDR1 SGHVS, CDR2 FQNEAQ.

This clone was counted only a few times. This sequence joins TRBV7-8 and TRBJ1-2; D might be TRBD1 (5 bases). This CDR3 comprises 12 residues. V gave up 4 bases and J gave up 8 bases, with 11 bases separating them. CDR1 and CDR2 from the germline V gene are SGHVS and FQNEAQ. CDR3 sequence: CASSSSGYGYTF. The CDR3 region has the DNA TGTGCCAGCAGCTCATCAGGGTACGGCTACACCTTC.

This chain uses TRBV4-2 with TRBJ2-1; TRBD2 matches 9 bases. V shed 4 bases, J shed 5 bases, and the junction held 6 bases outside the gene matches. The V gene's germline CDR1 is LGHNA and CDR2 YNFKEQ. The CDR3 is 15 amino acids. The DNA for the CDR3 is TGTGCCAGCAGCCTGGGGGCTAGCGGGGACAATGAGCAGTTCTTC. Amino acid sequence: CASSLGASGDNEQFF.

V is TRBV5-6 and J is TRBJ1-2; D not certain. V lost 4 bases, J lost 1 base, and 8 bases lay in between. Germline V gene sequence: CDR1 SGHDT, CDR2 YYEEEE. The CDR3 extends over 13 amino acids. CDR3 sequence (DNA): TGTGCCAGCAGCATCGGACTTAACTATGGCTACACCTTC. Its translation is CASSIGLNYGYTF.

This chain connects TRBV6-5 to TRBJ1-3; D call uncertain. CDR1 and CDR2 (germline): MNHEY, SVGAGI. Trimming removed 5 bases at V and 0 bases at J, with 11 bases between. The CDR3 covers 15 residues. The DNA of the CDR3 is TGTGCCAGCAGTACGACACCGAGCTCTGGAAACACCATATATTTT. Translated: CASSTTPSSGNTIYF.

This clone was recorded a few times. An end of the junction differs from the germline gene, which may be a read error. V usage is TRBV7-7 and J usage is TRBJ2-5, with 9 nucleotides matching TRBD2. This CDR3 comprises 14 residues. The germline V gene encodes CDR1 SSHAT and CDR2 FNYEAQ (reference sequence). CDR3 bases: TGTGCTAGCAGCTTCGGCGGGGGGGGCGAGACCCAGTACTTC. Translation: CASSFGGGGETQYF.

V and J are TRBV11-2 and TRBJ1-2, with a possible D match to TRBD1 (6 bases). Germline lookup yields CDR1 SGHAT and CDR2 FQNNGV. V was clipped by 4 bases and J by 5 bases, with 17 bases between them. The CDR3 spans 15 residues. The CDR3 nucleotides are TGTGCCAGCAGCTCTTCCAGGGGTTCGGATTATGGCTACACCTTC. Translated: CASSSSRGSDYGYTF.

V is TRBV25-1 and J is TRBJ2-3; D not certain. The V end lost 4 bases, the J end lost 3 bases, and 2 bases lay between the germline ends. CDR3 length equals 11 residues. Germline V gene data show CDR1 as MGHDK and CDR2 as SYGVNS. CDR3 region: CASSVTDTQYF. The CDR3 region has the DNA TGTGCCAGCAGTGTAACAGATACGCAGTATTTT. Supplemented by reference TRBV25-1 and TRBJ2-3, the full variable domain reads EADIYQTPRYLVIGTGKKITLECSQTMGHDKMYWYQQDPGMELHLIHYSYGVNSTEKGDLSSESTVSRIRTEHFPLTLESARPSHTSQYLCASSVTDTQYFGPGTRLTVL.

This clone occurred a few times. This sequence joins TRBV7-9 and TRBJ1-6, with D possibly being TRBD1 (6 bases). Trimming stripped 4 bases from V and 8 bases from J, with 9 bases between. Germline assignment: CDR1 SEHNR and CDR2 FQNEAQ (reference sequence). This CDR3 comprises 13 residues. CDR3 nucleotide sequence: TGTGCCAGCAGCTCGGACAGTGATTCACCCCTCCACTTT. It translates to CASSSDSDSPLHF.

This clone was seen more than once but under ten times. One end of the junction varies from germline; a read error may be responsible. The chain has TRBV28 and TRBJ1-5; no reliable D call. Germline CDR1 is MDHEN and CDR2 is SYDVKM. The CDR3 length is 13 residues. The CDR3 here is CASSLTQNQPQHF. CDR3 in DNA: TGTGCCAGTAGTTTGACACAGAATCAGCCCCAGCATTTT.

This clone appeared a few times. The V gene is TRBV30, the J gene TRBJ2-7; D gene unclear. With 0 bases removed from V and 0 bases from J, the gap between germline ends came to 3 bases. Germline V gene lookup returns CDR1 GTSNPN and CDR2 SVGIG (reference sequence). The CDR3 runs 12 residues. This CDR3 reads CAWSVHSYEQYF. In DNA form, the CDR3 reads TGTGCCTGGAGTGTACACTCCTACGAGCAGTACTTC.

The chain links TRBV6-5 to TRBJ1-3; 8 positions agree with TRBD1. The CDR3 is 15 residues long. V gave up 6 bases and J gave up 5 bases; unmatched junction bases: 9. CDR1 MNHEY and CDR2 SVGAGI come from the germline V gene. CDR3 nucleotides: TGTGCCAGCAGCACGACAGGGGCGGCTCGAAACACCATATATTTT. The encoded protein is CASSTTGAARNTIYF.

The chain links TRBV6-4 to TRBJ2-3; 15 nucleotides line up with TRBD2. With V trimmed by 5 bases and J by 2 bases, 5 bases remained unmatched. Germline lookup yields CDR1 MRHNA and CDR2 SNTAGT. This CDR3 is 17 amino acids long. The CDR3 bases are TGTGCCAGCAGTCCGGGACTAGCGGGAGGAAACACAGATACGCAGTATTTT. This sequence encodes CASSPGLAGGNTDTQYF.

This clone was picked up a small number of times. The chain combines TRBV4-2 with TRBJ1-2, with 7 nucleotides matching TRBD1. CDR3 length: 15 amino acids. Germline CDR1 reads LGHNA; CDR2 reads YNFKEQ. J was trimmed by 3 bases and V by 4 bases; bases with no gene match: 8. The CDR3, as DNA: TGTGCCAGCAGCCCCCGGGAGGGGGCGGACTATGGCTACACCTTC. This codes for CASSPREGADYGYTF.

This clone showed up just a few times. The chain links TRBV7-9 to TRBJ1-6; 8 nucleotides align to TRBD1. The junction had 6 bases not matched to a gene; V was cut back by 4 bases and J by 10 bases. Germline CDR1 and CDR2: SEHNR and FQNEAQ (reference sequence). The CDR3 runs 14 residues. The CDR3: CASSSRTGQSPLHF. The CDR3 DNA follows: TGTGCCAGCAGCTCGAGGACAGGGCAGTCACCCCTCCACTTT.

The chain carries TRBV6-5 and TRBJ2-5, with TRBD1 as a possible D gene (6 bases). Germline V gives CDR1 MNHEY, CDR2 SVGAGI. The CDR3 covers 14 residues. V gave up 5 bases and J gave up 5 bases, with 15 bases separating them. The CDR3 here is CASSDGDGQETQYF. CDR3 bases: TGTGCCAGCAGTGACGGAGACGGACAGGAGACCCAGTACTTC.

This clone was seen more than once but under ten times. The chain joins TRBV9 to TRBJ2-7, with TRBD2 identical over 8 bases. Germline V gene sequence: CDR1 SGDLS, CDR2 YYNGEE. The CDR3 contains 15 residues. The trim removed 0 bases at V and 5 bases at J, leaving 7 bases unmatched. CDR3 DNA sequence: TGTGCCAGCAGCGTAGATACGGGAGGGACCGACGAGCAGTACTTC. This encodes CASSVDTGGTDEQYF.

The rearrangement joins TRBV27 to TRBJ2-1; 12 bases fit TRBD2. This CDR3 spans 16 amino acids. CDR1 is MNHEY and CDR2 is SMNVEV in the germline V gene (reference sequence). The V and J ends lost 5 bases and 7 bases, in that order; junction bases with no gene match: 9. The CDR3 protein is CASSPGWTSGVNEQFF. CDR3 in DNA: TGTGCCAGCAGTCCGGGTTGGACTAGCGGGGTAAATGAGCAGTTCTTC.